This T cell receptor (beta chain) was recovered during a study of T cell repertoires in cytomegalovirus infection. Study at large: It was the public TCR beta signatures that indicated both CMV infection and matching HLA type. Study results and limitations: Accumulated public TCR beta family frequency recognized individuals carrying CMV together with the relevant HLA. HLA-C-restricted CMV-specific TCR beta clonotypes prevailed in the ex vivo response.

A few counts support this clonotype. No antigen is known for it. Germline-derived CDR1 and CDR2 are SGHDT and YYEEEE. The CDR3 length is 11 residues. The V and J ends lost 4 bases and 9 bases respectively, with 5 bases between them. A single record per CDR3 protein comes from TCRdb applying MiXCR to the reads. Of roughly 320,000 distinct CDR3 sequences detected, over 7.5% appear once; the ten largest clones hold around 4.1%. The sequenced material came from PBMCs. V is TRBV5-6 and J is TRBJ1-6, with D maybe TRBD1 (5 bases). The clonotype originates from a human donor in good health (CMV status not recorded). Some clones in this sample may be carry-over from other donors' samples. CDR3 coding DNA: TGTGCCAGCAGCAGGGGTTCACCCCTCCACTTT. Amino acid sequence: CASSRGSPLHF.